This T cell receptor beta chain is from a study of technical replicates of blood from a handful of donors. The protocol was immunoSEQ multiplex PCR, while the TCRdb copy is restricted to in-frame clones and leaves out a portion. There are roughly 80,000 clones in the sample; roughly 90% occur only once, and around 0.26% lies in the top ten. Sequenced: T cells isolated from PBMCs. This receptor was obtained from a human donor in good health.

CDR3 in amino acids: CASSQGIGAGNTEAFF. The CDR3 DNA reads TGCGCCAGCAGCCAAGGAATCGGAGCTGGGAACACTGAAGCTTTCTTT. This chain links TRBV4-1 with TRBJ1-1; D ambiguous. The germline V gene has CDR1 MGHRA and CDR2 YSYEKL. CDR3 size: 16 residues. Trimming stripped 1 base from V and 1 base from J, with 13 bases between.